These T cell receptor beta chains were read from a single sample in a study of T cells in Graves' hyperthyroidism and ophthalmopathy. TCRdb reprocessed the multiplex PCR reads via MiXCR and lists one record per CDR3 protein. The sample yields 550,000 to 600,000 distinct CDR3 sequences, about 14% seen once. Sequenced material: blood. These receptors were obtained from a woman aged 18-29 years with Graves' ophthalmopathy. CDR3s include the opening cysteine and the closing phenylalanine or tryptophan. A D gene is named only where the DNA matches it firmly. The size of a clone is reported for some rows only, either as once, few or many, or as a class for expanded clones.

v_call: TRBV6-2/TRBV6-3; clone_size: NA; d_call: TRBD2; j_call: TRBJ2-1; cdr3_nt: TGTGCCAGCAGTTACCGAGCGGGAGGGCCTGTCAATGAGCAGTTCTTC; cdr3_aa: CASSYRAGGPVNEQFF
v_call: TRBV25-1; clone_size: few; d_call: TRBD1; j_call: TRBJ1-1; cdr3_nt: TGTGCCAGCATACCTACAGGGGGCGTAACTGAAGCTTTCTTT; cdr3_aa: CASIPTGGVTEAFF
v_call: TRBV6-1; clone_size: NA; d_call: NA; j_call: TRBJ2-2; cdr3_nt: TGTGCCAGCAGTGACCAGCCGGACACCGGGGAGCTGTTTTTT; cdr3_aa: CASSDQPDTGELFF
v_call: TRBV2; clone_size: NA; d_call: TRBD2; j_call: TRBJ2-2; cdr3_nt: TGTGCCAGCAGTGAGCTCTTGCCGGGGGGTAGCGGGACGAGCGGGGAGCTGTTTTTT; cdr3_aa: CASSELLPGGSGTSGELFF
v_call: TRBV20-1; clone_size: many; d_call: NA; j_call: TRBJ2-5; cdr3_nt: TGCAGTGCCCAGGCGCGGTACCTCCAAGAGACCCAGTACTTC; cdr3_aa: CSAQARYLQETQYF
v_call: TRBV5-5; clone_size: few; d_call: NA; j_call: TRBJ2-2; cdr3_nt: TGTGCCAGCAGCTTGGGATGGGCCAGTTCGGGTTCGGTAACCGGGGAGCTGTTTTTT; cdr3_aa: CASSLGWASSGSVTGELFF
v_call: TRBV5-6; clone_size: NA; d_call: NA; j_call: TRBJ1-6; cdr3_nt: TGTGCCAGCGCGCCGGGTTCCCTCCACTTT; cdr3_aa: CASAPGSLHF
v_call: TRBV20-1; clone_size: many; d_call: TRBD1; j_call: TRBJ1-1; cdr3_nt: TGCAGTGCTAGAGAAGCCCCGGGACAGGGGTTCTATTTCGGCCTAGAGACTGAAGCTTTCTTT; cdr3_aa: CSAREAPGQGFYFGLETEAFF
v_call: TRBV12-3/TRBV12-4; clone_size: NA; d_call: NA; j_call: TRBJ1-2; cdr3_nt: TGTGCCAGCAGGGTCCGGGGATTTAATGGCTACACCTTC; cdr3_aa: CASRVRGFNGYTF
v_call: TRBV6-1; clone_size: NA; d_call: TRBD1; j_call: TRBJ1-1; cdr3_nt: TGTGCCAGCAGTGAATCGATGACAGGGAAAGTTCGCACTGAAGCTTTCTTT; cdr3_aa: CASSESMTGKVRTEAFF
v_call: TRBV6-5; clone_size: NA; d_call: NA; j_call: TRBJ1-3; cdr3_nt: TGTGCCAGCAGTTACGGGGTCGCTTTCTCTGGAAACACCATATATTTT; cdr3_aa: CASSYGVAFSGNTIYF
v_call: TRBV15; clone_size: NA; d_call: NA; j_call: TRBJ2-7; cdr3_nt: TGTGCCACCAGCAGAGCTAGGGGCAGGCTCTCTCTCGCCTACGAGCAGTACTTC; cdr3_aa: CATSRARGRLSLAYEQYF
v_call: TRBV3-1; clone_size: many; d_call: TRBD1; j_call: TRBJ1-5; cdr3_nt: TGTGCCAGCAGCCAAGATATGTGGGACAGAAGCCAGCCCCAGCATTTT; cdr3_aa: CASSQDMWDRSQPQHF
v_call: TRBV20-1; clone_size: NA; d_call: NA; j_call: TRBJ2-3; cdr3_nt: TGCAGTGCTAGCGGCGGAAATCCAGGGGATACGCAGTATTTT; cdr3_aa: CSASGGNPGDTQYF
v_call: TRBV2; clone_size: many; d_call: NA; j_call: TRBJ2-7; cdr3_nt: TGTGCCAGCAGTGTACAGGGGACTTCCTACGAGCAGTACTTC; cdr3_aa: CASSVQGTSYEQYF
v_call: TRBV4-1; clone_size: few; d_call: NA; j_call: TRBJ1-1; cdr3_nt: TGCGCCAGCAGCCAAACAGGGAAAGTCGGGAAAAACACTGAAGCTTTCTTT; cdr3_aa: CASSQTGKVGKNTEAFF
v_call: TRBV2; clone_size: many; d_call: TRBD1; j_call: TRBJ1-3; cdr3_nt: TGTGCCAGTGCCGGGACAGGGGGAAACACCATATATTTT; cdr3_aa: CASAGTGGNTIYF
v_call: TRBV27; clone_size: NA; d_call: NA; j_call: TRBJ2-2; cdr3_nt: TGTGCCAGCAGTTTGGTTTCCCCCGCCCAGACCGGGGAGCTGTTTTTT; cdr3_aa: CASSLVSPAQTGELFF
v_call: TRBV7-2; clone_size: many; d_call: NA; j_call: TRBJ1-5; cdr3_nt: TGTGCCAGCAGCCCATCTGGACAGTATAGCAATCAGCCCCAGCATTTT; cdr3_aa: CASSPSGQYSNQPQHF
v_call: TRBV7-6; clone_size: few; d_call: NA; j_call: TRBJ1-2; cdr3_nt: TGTGCCAGCAGCGCTCAGGAGTTCAATGGCTACACCTTC; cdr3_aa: CASSAQEFNGYTF
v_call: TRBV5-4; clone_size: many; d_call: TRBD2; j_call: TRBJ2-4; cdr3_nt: TGTGCCAGCAGCTTGCAGGGAGGGAAAAACATTCAGTACTTC; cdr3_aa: CASSLQGGKNIQYF
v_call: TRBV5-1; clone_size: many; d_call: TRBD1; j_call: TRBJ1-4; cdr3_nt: TGTGCCAGCAGCTTAGACAGGGGCGGTGAAAAACTGTTTTTT; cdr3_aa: CASSLDRGGEKLFF
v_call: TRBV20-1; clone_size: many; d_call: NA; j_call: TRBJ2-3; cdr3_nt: TGCAGTGCTAGACAGGGGCGATCTAGGGGTACGCAGTATTTT; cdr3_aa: CSARQGRSRGTQYF
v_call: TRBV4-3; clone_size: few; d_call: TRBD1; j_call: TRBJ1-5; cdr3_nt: TGCGCCAGCAGCCAAGACTACAGGGGGAGCAATCAGCCCCAGCATTTT; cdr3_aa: CASSQDYRGSNQPQHF
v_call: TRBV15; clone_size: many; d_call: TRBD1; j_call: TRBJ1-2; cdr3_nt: TGTGCCACCAGAGATCCGGGACAGGGGTACTATGGCTACACCTTC; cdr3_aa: CATRDPGQGYYGYTF
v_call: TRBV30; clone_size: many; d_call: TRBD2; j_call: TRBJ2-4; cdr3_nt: TGTGCCTCCCAGGCAGCGGGGTGGGCCAAAAACATTCAGTACTTC; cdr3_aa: CASQAAGWAKNIQYF
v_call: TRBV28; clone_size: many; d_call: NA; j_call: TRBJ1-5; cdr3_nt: TGTGCCAGCAGTTTTACCCAAGGCAATCAGCCCCAGCATTTT; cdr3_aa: CASSFTQGNQPQHF
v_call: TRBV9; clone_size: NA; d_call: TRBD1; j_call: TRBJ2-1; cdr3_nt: TGTGCCAGCAGCAGAAGCAGGGGGCACAATGAGCAGTTCTTC; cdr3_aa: CASSRSRGHNEQFF
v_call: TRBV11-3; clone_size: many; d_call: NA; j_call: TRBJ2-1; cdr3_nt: TGTGCCAGCAGCTTCGAGACCCAGAATGAGCAGTTCTTC; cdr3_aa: CASSFETQNEQFF
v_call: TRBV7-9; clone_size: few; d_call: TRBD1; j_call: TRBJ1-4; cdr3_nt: TGTGCCAGCAGCCCAGGTCGACAGGGGATGAATGAAAAACTGTTTTTT; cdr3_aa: CASSPGRQGMNEKLFF
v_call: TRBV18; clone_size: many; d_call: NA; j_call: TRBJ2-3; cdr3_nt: TGTGCCAGCGCGTCTAGCACAGATACGCAGTATTTT; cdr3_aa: CASASSTDTQYF
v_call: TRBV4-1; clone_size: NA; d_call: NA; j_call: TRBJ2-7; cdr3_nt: TGCGCCAGCAGCCAAGAAGACTACAGGGACTACGAGCAGTACTTC; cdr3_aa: CASSQEDYRDYEQYF
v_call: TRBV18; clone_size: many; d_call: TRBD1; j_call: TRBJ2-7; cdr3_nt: TGTGCCAGCTCAGGGACAGCTACCTACGAGCAGTACTTC; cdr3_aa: CASSGTATYEQYF
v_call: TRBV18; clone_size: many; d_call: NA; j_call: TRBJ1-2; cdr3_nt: TGTGCCAGCTCACCATTTACTCCCAACTATGGCTACACCTTC; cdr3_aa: CASSPFTPNYGYTF
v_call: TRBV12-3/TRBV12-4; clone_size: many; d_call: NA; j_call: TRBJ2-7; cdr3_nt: TGTGCCAGCAGCCGCGAGGGGCACGAGCAGTACTTC; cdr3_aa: CASSREGHEQYF
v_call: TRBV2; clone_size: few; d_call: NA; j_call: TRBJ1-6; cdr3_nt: TGTGCCAGCACGGACAGCCCAATCCCCTACTTT; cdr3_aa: CASTDSPIPYF
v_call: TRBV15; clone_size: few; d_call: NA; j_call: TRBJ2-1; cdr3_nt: TGTGCCACCGCCCGGGAGCGGCTAGACTACAATGAGCAGTTCTTC; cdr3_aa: CATARERLDYNEQFF
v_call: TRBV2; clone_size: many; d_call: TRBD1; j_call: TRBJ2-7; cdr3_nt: TGTGCCAGCAGTGAAGCCTGGACAGGGAACTACGAGCAGTACTTC; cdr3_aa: CASSEAWTGNYEQYF
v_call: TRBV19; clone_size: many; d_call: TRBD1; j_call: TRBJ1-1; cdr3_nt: TGTGCCAGTAGTATTACAGGGGCCCAGAACACTGAAGCTTTCTTT; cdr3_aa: CASSITGAQNTEAFF
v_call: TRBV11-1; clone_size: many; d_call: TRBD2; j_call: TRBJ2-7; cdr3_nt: TGTGCCAGCAGCTTAACTAGCGGGAGTAGGTACGAGCAGTACTTC; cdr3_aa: CASSLTSGSRYEQYF
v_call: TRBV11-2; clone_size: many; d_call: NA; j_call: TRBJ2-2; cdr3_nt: TGTGCCAGCAGCTTAGCTGGCGGGGAGCTGTTTTTT; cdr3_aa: CASSLAGGELFF